The 17 T cell receptor beta chains in this list originate from one sample, sequenced in a study of identical twins. One entry per CDR3 protein, called by TCRdb with MiXCR from the 5' RACE reads. Of hundreds of thousands of distinct CDR3 sequences listed, about 20% are singletons. A further study also used this sample, focusing on T cells expressing NK-cell markers.

The specimen sequenced was PBMCs. Source of these receptors: a woman aged 18-29 years in good health.

The chain has TRBV5-6 and TRBJ2-2, with a weak D call TRBD2 (5 bases). The CDR3 runs 17 residues. Trimming took 1 base from V and 3 from J, leaving 16 bases between them. Germline CDR1 reads SGHDT; CDR2 reads YYEEEE. CDR3 sequence: CASSLKGWGAYTGELFF. Written as DNA, the CDR3 is TGTGCCAGCAGCTTGAAGGGATGGGGAGCCTACACCGGGGAGCTGTTTTTT.

This clonotype was found a few times. The chain employs TRBV5-1 and TRBJ1-2, with 7 positions matching TRBD1. Per germline, CDR1 SGHRS and CDR2 YFSETQ. The J segment lost 3 bases and the V segment lost 4 bases, leaving 12 bases of the junction unmatched. The CDR3 is 16 amino acids. This CDR3 reads CASSPGVTGRDYGYTF. DNA of the CDR3: TGCGCCAGCAGCCCGGGGGTGACAGGGAGAGACTATGGCTACACCTTC.

The V and J genes are TRBV20-1 and TRBJ2-3; 9 bases agree with TRBD2. CDR3 length: 16 amino acids. CDR1 and CDR2 (germline): DFQATT, SNEGSKA (reference sequence). J gave up 0 bases and V 0 bases, and 4 bases lay outside the gene matches. CDR3 DNA sequence: TGCAGTGCTAGAGACCCGGGACTAGCAAGCACAGATACGCAGTATTTT. It specifies CSARDPGLASTDTQYF.

The CDR3 coding sequence is TGTGCCAGCAGCATACTAGGGGGAATCGCCTACAATGAGCAGTTCTTC. Its translation is CASSILGGIAYNEQFF. V gene TRBV7-2 combines with J gene TRBJ2-1; perhaps TRBD1 as D (6 bases). Germline loops: CDR1 SGHTA, CDR2 FQGNSA. This CDR3 has 16 amino acids. V lost 5 bases and J 2 bases, leaving 16 bases between the germline ends.

This rearrangement joins TRBV6-5 to TRBJ2-1; 11 bases fit TRBD2. Germline assignment: CDR1 MNHEY and CDR2 SVGAGI. There are 15 residues in the CDR3. V lost 3 bases, J lost 8 bases, and 6 bases stayed unmatched. CDR3 in DNA: TGTGCCAGCAGTTATCCGACTAGCGGGATCGATGAGCAGTTCTTC. Translation gives CASSYPTSGIDEQFF.

Many counts were recorded for this clonotype. This chain joins TRBV27 and TRBJ2-7; the D gene is possibly TRBD1 (5 bases). The germline gives CDR1 MNHEY, CDR2 SMNVEV (reference sequence). Trimming cost V 6 bases and J 6 bases, with 21 bases left between them. The length of the CDR3 is 15 residues. The CDR3 DNA follows: TGTGCCAGCAGCCTGGGGCAGGGTCGACCTCGCGAGCAGTACTTC. It codes for CASSLGQGRPREQYF.

This clonotype was counted between two and nine times. The chain employs TRBV20-1 and TRBJ2-3; D gene ambiguous. CDR1 and CDR2 (germline): DFQATT, SNEGSKA (reference sequence). V lost 0 bases and J 7 bases, leaving 5 bases between the germline ends. The CDR3 covers 11 residues. CDR3 in amino acids: CSAREHNTQYF. The CDR3 nucleotides are TGCAGTGCTAGAGAACATAATACGCAGTATTTT.

This clonotype was detected a few times. The chain is built from TRBV29-1 and TRBJ2-7; perhaps TRBD1 as D (6 bases). Trimming took 7 bases from V and 7 from J, leaving 14 bases between them. CDR3 length: 11 amino acids. Germline CDR1 is SQVTM and CDR2 is ANQGSEA. The CDR3 here is CSGGHQEEQYF. The CDR3 nucleotides read TGCAGCGGGGGACACCAAGAGGAGCAGTACTTC.

This chain uses TRBV9 with TRBJ2-1; D call uncertain. This CDR3 has 13 residues. The germline CDR1 and CDR2 sequences are SGDLS and YYNGEE. V dropped 0 bases and J dropped 8 bases, with 9 bases sitting between them. The CDR3 DNA reads TGTGCCAGCAGCGTAGGAGGTTGGGATGAGCAGTTCTTC. It encodes CASSVGGWDEQFF. The full variable domain, in which reference TRBV9 and TRBJ2-1 provide the parts outside the CDR3, is DSGVTQTPKHLITATGQRVTLRCSPRSGDLSVYWYQQSLDQGLQFLIQYYNGEERAKGNILERFSAQQFPDLHSELNLSSLELGDSALYFCASSVGGWDEQFFGPGTRLTVL.

The chain joins TRBV6-2 or TRBV6-3 to TRBJ2-7; D not resolved. The CDR3 loop spans 12 amino acids. With 2 bases removed from V and 7 bases from J, the gap between germline ends came to 9 bases. Per germline, CDR1 MNHEY and CDR2 SVGEGT. CDR3 amino acids: CASSYVSPEQYF. CDR3 coding DNA: TGTGCCAGCAGTTACGTATCGCCAGAGCAGTACTTC.

The CDR3 coding sequence is TGCAGTGCTTCTGCAAGAGTACTAGCGGGGGGGCGGGATGAGCAGTTCTTC. It is translated as CSASARVLAGGRDEQFF. The chain employs TRBV20-1 and TRBJ2-1; TRBD2 aligns across 13 bases. This CDR3 contains 17 residues. The V gene's germline CDR1 is DFQATT and CDR2 SNEGSKA (reference sequence). V dropped 5 bases and J dropped 8; count of bases not matched to a gene: 15.

The chain recombines TRBV7-6 with TRBJ2-3; D is unresolved. CDR1 and CDR2 from the germline V gene are SGHVS and FNYEAQ. Trimming took 5 bases from V and 0 from J, leaving 12 bases between them. The CDR3 contains 15 residues. Here the CDR3 DNA reads TGTGCCAGCAGCCTTGGTGAAACTAGCACAGATACGCAGTATTTT. Translation: CASSLGETSTDTQYF.

The chain employs TRBV27 and TRBJ2-2, with 12 bases fitting TRBD2. The J segment lost 2 bases and the V segment lost 6 bases, leaving 4 bases of the junction unmatched. Per the germline V gene, CDR1 is MNHEY and CDR2 is SMNVEV (reference sequence). CDR3 length: 16 residues. The CDR3 is CASSQLAGGNTGELFF. For the CDR3, the DNA is TGTGCCAGCAGCCAACTAGCGGGAGGCAACACCGGGGAGCTGTTTTTT.

In its sample, this clonotype was seen a few times. This chain joins TRBV20-1 and TRBJ1-6, with D unclear. CDR1 and CDR2 (germline): DFQATT, SNEGSKA (reference sequence). This CDR3 spans 13 amino acids. The V and J ends lost 1 base and 7 bases respectively, with 8 bases between them. This CDR3 is CSARGRTNSPLHF. The CDR3 DNA reads TGCAGTGCTAGAGGACGGACCAATTCACCCCTCCACTTT.

This clonotype was counted a few times. The J gene is TRBJ1-1, the V gene TRBV20-1; D gene unclear. Trimming took 0 bases from V and 1 from J, leaving 6 bases between them. CDR1 is DFQATT and CDR2 is SNEGSKA in the germline V gene (reference sequence). The length of the CDR3 is 13 residues. The CDR3 nucleotides are TGCAGTGCTAGAGATGTGGGGAACACTGAAGCTTTCTTT. Its protein product is CSARDVGNTEAFF.

This clonotype turned up a few times. The V and J genes are TRBV20-1 and TRBJ2-7; a weak D match, TRBD1 (6 bases). Between the trimmed V and J ends, which lost 0 bases and 0 bases, there was a span of 12 bases. The CDR3 consists of 15 residues. The germline V gene encodes CDR1 DFQATT and CDR2 SNEGSKA (reference sequence). The DNA of the CDR3 is TGCAGTGCTAGAGATGCAGGGGTAAGCTCCTACGAGCAGTACTTC. It yields the protein CSARDAGVSSYEQYF.

V gene TRBV27 combines with J gene TRBJ2-1; unclear D gene. Trimming cost V 5 bases and J 7 bases, with 21 bases left between them. Germline lookup yields CDR1 MNHEY and CDR2 SMNVEV (reference sequence). The CDR3 covers 16 residues. The CDR3 nucleotides are TGTGCCAGCAGTCCTCCCCCCAGCAGCCTGGGGAATGAGCAGTTCTTC. This translates into CASSPPPSSLGNEQFF.